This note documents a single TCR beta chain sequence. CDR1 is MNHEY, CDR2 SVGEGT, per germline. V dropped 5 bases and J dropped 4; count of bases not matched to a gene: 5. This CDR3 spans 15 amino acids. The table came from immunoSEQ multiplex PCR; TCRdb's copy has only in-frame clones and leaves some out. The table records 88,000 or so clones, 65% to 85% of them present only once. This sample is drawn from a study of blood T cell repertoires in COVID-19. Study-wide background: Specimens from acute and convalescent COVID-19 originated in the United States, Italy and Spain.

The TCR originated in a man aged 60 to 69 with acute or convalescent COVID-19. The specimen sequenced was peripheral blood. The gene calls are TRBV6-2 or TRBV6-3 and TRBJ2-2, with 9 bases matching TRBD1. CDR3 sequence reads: CASSGQGQGTGELFF. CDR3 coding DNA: TGTGCCAGCAGTGGACAGGGGCAGGGCACCGGGGAGCTGTTTTTT.